This T cell receptor beta chain was documented in a study of T cell responses to AZD1222 COVID-19 vaccine (TCRdb year 2021). In the study overall: Because spike-specific TCR depth and breadth did not differ between the two schedules, AZD1222 recipients who got a second dose at roughly 4 weeks were pooled with those who got a second dose at roughly 12 weeks. A total of just over 230 trial participants underwent TCR sequencing, of whom approximately 200 had received two doses of AZD1222 and some 25 had received two doses of the MenACWY control vaccine. Trial participants were enrolled into age subgroups of 18-55, 56-69 and 70-plus years, which contained about 150, 28 and 57 TCR-sequenced participants, respectively.

The CDR3 regions of human TCRbeta chains were analyzed by immunosequencing. In the source study's methods: Repertoire TCRs were matched against a reference library of SARS-CoV-2-specific TCRs generated with the MIRA antigen-specificity platform. Breadth was defined as the fraction of unique TCRs that were SARS-CoV-2-associated. Depth was defined as the fraction of total T cells that were SARS-CoV-2-associated. Using the MIRA data, each spike-specific TCR was assigned both to the spike region to which the TCR was reactive and to a CD4 or CD8 class. Log10-transformed breadth and depth values were compared by one-way ANOVA with Sidak's multiple comparisons tests. The immuneACCESS repertoire file appears here via TCRdb, limited to in-frame rearrangements. These files lack a portion of the clones; in checked studies, under half of the deficit traces to unresolved V genes, and the cause of the others is not known. V and J calls and clone size are given by that table; D and trimming were obtained from the DNA. This sample is represented by under 150,000 clones; about nine tenths of them were singletons. Approximately 7.5% of the sample rests with the top ten.

General findings and caveats noted by the study authors: A significant rise in spike-specific TCR breadth and depth was observed after two AZD1222 doses relative to day 0 and relative to MenACWY recipients. Epitopes outside the regions mutated in the B.1.351 and B.1.1.7 variants were reportedly recognized by nearly half of the unique spike-specific TCRs. Only a handful of AZD1222 recipients were SARS-CoV-2 seropositive at baseline, limiting conclusions about previously exposed vaccinees. The vaccine-associated CD4 TCRs covered the entire spike protein, and the dominant responses fell in regions 160-218 and 743-854. In the small 56-69-year group, the increase in depth fell short of significance, most likely because of low power. No day 14 peak-response samples were available, so repertoires were characterized only after the peak T cell response. Participants were mostly white British, with more females than males. The authors suggested clonal diversity may have been underestimated.

The intended sense of this specimen's time point label: baseline before first vaccination. The vaccinee samples were drawn from two UK trials, COV001 and COV002, one of which was a single-blind randomized controlled phase 2/3 trial testing AZD1222 (ChAdOx1 nCoV-19) in healthy adults. Trial participant PBMC samples were collected at day 0 and day 28 after the second dose for TCRbeta chain sequencing. Worth noting for this clone: This receptor's antigen is unknown. No quality values exist for individual bases; no much larger clone is one base distant.

Including the terminal cysteine and phenylalanine, the CDR3 comprises 17 residues. Only the CDR3 DNA is retained, 51 bases long and in frame from the first base. Trimming leaves V shorter by 4 bases and J shorter by 3 bases, with the junction holding 10 bases beyond the gene matches. From the germline V gene, CDR1 is SGDLS and CDR2 is YYNGEE. The source material was peripheral blood, sampled on day 0 of AZD1222 vaccination. This sequence originates from an adult in good health. The V gene is TRBV9 and the J gene is TRBJ2-7; TRBD2 aligns with 13 central bases. The DNA reads TGTGCCAGCAGCCTCGGACTAGCGGGAGAGAATAGCTACGAGCAGTACTTC. This codes for CASSLGLAGENSYEQYF.